The sequence of this TCR beta chain was determined in a study of regulatory T cells in long-lasting Graves disease. Germline V gene lookup returns CDR1 SQVTM and CDR2 ANQGSEA. The CDR3 extends over 13 amino acids. V shed 5 bases, J shed 7 bases, and the junction held 2 bases outside the gene matches. Arm-PCR of CDR3 regions and iRepertoire HTBI primers were used to build TCR beta libraries. TCRdb redid the calling of the multiplex PCR reads with MiXCR, one entry per CDR3 protein. Of about 530,000 distinct CDR3 sequences listed, roughly 15% are singletons. Regarding time point: newly diagnosed GD, antithyroid drugs for less than 3 months. PBMC-extracted RNA yielded the TCR library. These same records also appear under a second study, on T cells in Graves' hyperthyroidism and ophthalmopathy.

The clonotype originates from a woman in her forties or fifties with Graves disease. The starting material was peripheral blood mononuclear cells (PBMCs), obtained at new diagnosis, from a patient treated with antithyroid drugs. The chain is built from TRBV29-1 and TRBJ1-6, with TRBD1 identical over 10 bases. The CDR3 DNA reads TGCAGCGTTAGGGGACAGGGGAATTCACCCCTCCACTTT. Protein: CSVRGQGNSPLHF. The complete variable domain, with remaining parts taken from reference TRBV29-1 and TRBJ1-6, reads SAVISQKPSRDICQRGTSLTIQCQVDSQVTMMFWYRQQPGQSLTLIATANQGSEATYESGFVIDKFPISRPNLTFSTLTVSNMSPEDSSIYLCSVRGQGNSPLHFGNGTRLTVT.